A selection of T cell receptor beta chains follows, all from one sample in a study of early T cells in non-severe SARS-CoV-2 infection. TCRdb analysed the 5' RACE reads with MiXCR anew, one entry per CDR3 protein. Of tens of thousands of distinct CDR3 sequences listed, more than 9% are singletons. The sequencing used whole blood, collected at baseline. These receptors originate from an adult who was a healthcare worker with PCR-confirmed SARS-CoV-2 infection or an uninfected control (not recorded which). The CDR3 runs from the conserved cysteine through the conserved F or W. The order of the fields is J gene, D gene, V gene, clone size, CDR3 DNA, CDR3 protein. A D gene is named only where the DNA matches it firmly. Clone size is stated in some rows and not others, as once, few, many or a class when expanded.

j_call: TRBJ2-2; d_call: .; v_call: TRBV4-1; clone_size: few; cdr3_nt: TGCGCCAGCAGCCAAGAGGATACGGTATCCGGGGAGCTGTTTTTT; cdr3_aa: CASSQEDTVSGELFF
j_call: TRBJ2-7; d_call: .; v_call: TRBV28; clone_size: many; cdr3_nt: TGTGCCAGCTCTACATCGGGGGCCTCCTCCTACGAGCAGTACTTC; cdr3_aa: CASSTSGASSYEQYF
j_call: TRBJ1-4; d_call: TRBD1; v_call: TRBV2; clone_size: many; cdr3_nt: TGTGCCAGCAGACGAAGGGACAGGGTTGCAACTAATGAAAAACTGTTTTTT; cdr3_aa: CASRRRDRVATNEKLFF
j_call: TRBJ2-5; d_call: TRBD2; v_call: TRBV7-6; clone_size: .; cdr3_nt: TGTGCCAGCAGCTTGCGGGGGGCGGTGGAGACCCAGTACTTC; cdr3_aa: CASSLRGAVETQYF
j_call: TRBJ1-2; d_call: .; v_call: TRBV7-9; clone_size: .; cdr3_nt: TGTGCCAGCAGCCCCCAAAGCCCTTATGGCTACACCTTC; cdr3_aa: CASSPQSPYGYTF
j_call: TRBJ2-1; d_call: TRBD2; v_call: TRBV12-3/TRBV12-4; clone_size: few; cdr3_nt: TGTGCCAGCAGTTTTGGTCTAGCGGTTGCAAGCTCCTACAATGAGCAGTTCTTC; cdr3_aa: CASSFGLAVASSYNEQFF
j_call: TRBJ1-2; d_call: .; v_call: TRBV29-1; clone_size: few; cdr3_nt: TGCAGCGTTGGGAGGGAAAACTATGGCTACACCTTC; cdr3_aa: CSVGRENYGYTF
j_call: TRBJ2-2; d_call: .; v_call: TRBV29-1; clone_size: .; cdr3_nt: TGCAGCGTTGATCGTTCGAACACCGGGGAGCTGTTTTTT; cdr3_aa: CSVDRSNTGELFF
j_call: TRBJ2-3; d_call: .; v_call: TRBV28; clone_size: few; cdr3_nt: TGTGCCAGCAGGGGTTCGCGAGGGAGCACAGATACGCAGTATTTT; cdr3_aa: CASRGSRGSTDTQYF
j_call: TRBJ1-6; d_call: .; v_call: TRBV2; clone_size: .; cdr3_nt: TGTGCCAGCAGCTCGGGGCTCCCCCTCCACTTT; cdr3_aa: CASSSGLPLHF